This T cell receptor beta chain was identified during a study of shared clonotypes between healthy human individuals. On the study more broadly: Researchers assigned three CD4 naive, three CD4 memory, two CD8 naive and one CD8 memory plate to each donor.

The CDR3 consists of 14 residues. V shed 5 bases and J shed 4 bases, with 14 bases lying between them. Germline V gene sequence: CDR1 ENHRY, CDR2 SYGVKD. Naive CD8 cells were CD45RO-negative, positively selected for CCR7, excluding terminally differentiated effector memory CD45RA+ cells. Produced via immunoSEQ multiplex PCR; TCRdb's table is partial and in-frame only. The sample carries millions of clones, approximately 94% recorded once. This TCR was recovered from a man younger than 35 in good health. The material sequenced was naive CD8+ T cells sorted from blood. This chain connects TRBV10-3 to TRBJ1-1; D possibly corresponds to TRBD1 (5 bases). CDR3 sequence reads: CAISREGETTEAFF. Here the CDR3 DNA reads TGTGCCATCAGTCGGGAAGGGGAGACCACTGAAGCTTTCTTT.